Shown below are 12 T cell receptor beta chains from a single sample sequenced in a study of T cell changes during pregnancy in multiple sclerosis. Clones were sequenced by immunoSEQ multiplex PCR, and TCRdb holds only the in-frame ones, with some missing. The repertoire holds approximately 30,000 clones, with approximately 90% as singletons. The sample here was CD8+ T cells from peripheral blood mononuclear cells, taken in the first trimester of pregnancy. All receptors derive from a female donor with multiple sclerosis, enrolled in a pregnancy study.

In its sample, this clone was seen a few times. The CDR3 region has the DNA TGCGCCAGCAGCCAAGAAGGCGGATCTGGGGCCAACGTCCTGACTTTC. This codes for CASSQEGGSGANVLTF. This rearrangement joins TRBV4-3 to TRBJ2-6, with D hard to call. The CDR3 has 16 amino acids. In germline, CDR1 is LGHNA, CDR2 YSLEER. Deletions cut 0 bases from V and 1 base from J, with 7 bases between.

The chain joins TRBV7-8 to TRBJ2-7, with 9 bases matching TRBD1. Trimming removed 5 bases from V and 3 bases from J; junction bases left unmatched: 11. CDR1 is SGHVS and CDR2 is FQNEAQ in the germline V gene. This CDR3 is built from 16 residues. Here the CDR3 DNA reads TGTGCCAGCAGCGATCCCTCCGGGACAGGGTACTACGAGCAGTACTTC. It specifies CASSDPSGTGYYEQYF. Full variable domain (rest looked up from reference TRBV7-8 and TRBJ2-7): GAGVSQSPRYKVAKRGQDVALRCDPISGHVSLFWYQQALGQGPEFLTYFQNEAQLDKSGLPSDRFFAERPEGSVSTLKIQRTQQEDSAVYLCASSDPSGTGYYEQYFGPGTRLTVT.

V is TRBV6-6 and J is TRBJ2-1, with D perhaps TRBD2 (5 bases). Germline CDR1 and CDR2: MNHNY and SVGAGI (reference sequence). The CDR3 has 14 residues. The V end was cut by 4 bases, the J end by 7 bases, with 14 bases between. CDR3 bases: TGTGCCAGCAGTTGGACTCAAATAGGGAATGAGCAGTTCTTC. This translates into CASSWTQIGNEQFF.

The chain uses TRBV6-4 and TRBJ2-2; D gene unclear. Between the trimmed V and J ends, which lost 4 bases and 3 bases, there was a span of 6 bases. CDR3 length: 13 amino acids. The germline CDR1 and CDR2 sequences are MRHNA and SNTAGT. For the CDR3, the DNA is TGTGCCAGCAGTGCGCAGGACACCGGGGAGCTGTTTTTT. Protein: CASSAQDTGELFF.

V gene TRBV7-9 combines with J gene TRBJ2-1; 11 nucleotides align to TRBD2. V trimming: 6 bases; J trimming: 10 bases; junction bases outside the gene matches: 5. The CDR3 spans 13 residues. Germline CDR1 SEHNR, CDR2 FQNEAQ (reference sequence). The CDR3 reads CASSFRLAGEQFF. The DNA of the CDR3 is TGTGCCAGCAGTTTCCGACTAGCGGGGGAGCAGTTCTTC.

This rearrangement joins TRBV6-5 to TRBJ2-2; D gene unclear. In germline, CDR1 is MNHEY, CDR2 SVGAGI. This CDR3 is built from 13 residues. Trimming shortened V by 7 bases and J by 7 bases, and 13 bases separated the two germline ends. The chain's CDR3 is CASTDKDVGELFF. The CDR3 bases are TGTGCCAGCACCGACAAGGATGTCGGGGAGCTGTTTTTT.

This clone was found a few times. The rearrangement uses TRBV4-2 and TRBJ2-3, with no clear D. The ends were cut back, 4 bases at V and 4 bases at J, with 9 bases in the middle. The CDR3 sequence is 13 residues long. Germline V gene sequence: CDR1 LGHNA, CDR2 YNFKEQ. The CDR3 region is CASSPREPDTQYF. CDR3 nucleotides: TGTGCCAGCAGCCCAAGAGAGCCAGATACGCAGTATTTT.

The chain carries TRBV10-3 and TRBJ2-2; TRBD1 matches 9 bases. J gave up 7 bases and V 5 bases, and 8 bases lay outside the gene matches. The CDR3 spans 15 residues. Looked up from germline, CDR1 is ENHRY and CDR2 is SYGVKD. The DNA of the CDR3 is TGTGCCATCAGTCCCAGGACAGGGGAGAACGGGGAGCTGTTTTTT. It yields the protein CAISPRTGENGELFF.

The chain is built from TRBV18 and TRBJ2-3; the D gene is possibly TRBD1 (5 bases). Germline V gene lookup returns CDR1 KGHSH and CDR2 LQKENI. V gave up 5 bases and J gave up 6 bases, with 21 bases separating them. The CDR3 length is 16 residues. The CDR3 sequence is CASSRQGWALEDTQYF. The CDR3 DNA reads TGTGCCAGCTCAAGGCAGGGATGGGCATTGGAGGATACGCAGTATTTT.

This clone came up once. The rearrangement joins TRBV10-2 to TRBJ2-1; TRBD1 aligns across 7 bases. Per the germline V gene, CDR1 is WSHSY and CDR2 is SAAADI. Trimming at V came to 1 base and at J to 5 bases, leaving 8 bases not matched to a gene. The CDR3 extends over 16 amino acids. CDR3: CASSELGDSLNNEQFF. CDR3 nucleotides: TGCGCCAGCAGTGAGTTGGGGGACAGTCTAAACAATGAGCAGTTCTTC.

DNA for the CDR3: TGTGCCAGCAGTTCCGAGACAGGGGGCGACGCAGATACGCAGTATTTT. Protein sequence: CASSSETGGDADTQYF. The chain employs TRBV5-6 and TRBJ2-3, with TRBD1 identical over 10 bases. Trimming removed 5 bases from V and 4 bases from J; junction bases left unmatched: 10. The length of the CDR3 is 16 residues. Germline loops: CDR1 SGHDT, CDR2 YYEEEE.

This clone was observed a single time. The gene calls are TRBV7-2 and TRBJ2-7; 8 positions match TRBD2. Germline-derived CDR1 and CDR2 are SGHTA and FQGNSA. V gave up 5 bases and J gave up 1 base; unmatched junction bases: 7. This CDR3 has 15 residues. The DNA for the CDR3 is TGTGCCAGCAGCGTCGGACTAGCACCATCCTACGAGCAGTACTTC. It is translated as CASSVGLAPSYEQYF.